Shown below are 15 T cell receptor beta chains from a single sample sequenced in a study of T cell responses to AZD1222 COVID-19 vaccine. The repertoire was sequenced with immunoSEQ multiplex PCR; TCRdb's copy has only in-frame clones and lacks some. The table shows approximately 170,000 clones, with 75% to 90% occurring only once. The sample consisted of peripheral blood, taken on day 0 of AZD1222 vaccination. The receptors stem from an adult in good health.

V usage is TRBV18 and J usage is TRBJ2-1; D is possibly TRBD2 (5 bases). Germline CDR1 reads KGHSH; CDR2 reads LQKENI. Trimming removed 6 bases from V and 0 bases from J, with 12 bases in between. The CDR3 runs 15 residues. CDR3 amino acids: CASSRGESSYNEQFF. CDR3 nucleotides: TGTGCCAGCTCTCGGGGTGAAAGCTCCTACAATGAGCAGTTCTTC.

This clone appeared once. The chain employs TRBV28 and TRBJ1-1; D perhaps matches TRBD1 (6 bases). The CDR3 is 15 amino acids. Trimming pared 3 bases from V and 5 bases from J, leaving 16 bases between. In germline, CDR1 is MDHEN, CDR2 SYDVKM. CDR3 sequence reads: CASSLEGVRWTEAFF. CDR3 bases: TGTGCCAGCAGTTTGGAGGGGGTAAGATGGACTGAAGCTTTCTTT.

The chain couples TRBV3-1 (or the pseudogene TRBV3-2) to TRBJ2-5; no clear D. V lost 3 bases, J lost 3 bases, and 5 bases lay in between. Germline V lookup: CDR1 LGHDT, CDR2 YNNKEL (reference sequence). The CDR3 consists of 12 residues. The CDR3 loop is CASSQFEETQYF. The CDR3 DNA sequence: TGTGCCAGCAGCCAGTTCGAAGAGACCCAGTACTTC.

The CDR3: CASSWRQSNSPLHF. The CDR3, as DNA: TGTGCCAGCAGCTGGAGACAGTCGAATTCACCCCTCCACTTT. The chain recombines TRBV5-8 with TRBJ1-6; possible D gene TRBD1, 5 bases. The CDR3 totals 14 residues. Between the trimmed V and J ends, which lost 3 bases and 7 bases, there was a span of 11 bases. The germline gives CDR1 SGHTS, CDR2 YDEGEE.

The V gene is TRBV19, the J gene TRBJ2-5, with 8 bases that match TRBD2. Germline loops: CDR1 LNHDA, CDR2 SQIVND (reference sequence). CDR3 length equals 14 residues. J gave up 5 bases and V 5 bases, and 7 bases lay outside the gene matches. DNA for the CDR3: TGTGCCAGTAGTCCCCCGGGGGGGCGGGAGACCCAGTACTTC. This gives the protein CASSPPGGRETQYF.

V usage is TRBV10-3 and J usage is TRBJ2-1; D perhaps matches TRBD2 (5 bases). V lost 6 bases and J 7 bases, leaving 10 bases between the germline ends. The germline CDR1 and CDR2 sequences are ENHRY and SYGVKD. This CDR3 spans 12 amino acids. Here the CDR3 DNA reads TGTGCCATCAGAGCGGACGCAAATGAGCAGTTCTTC. It specifies CAIRADANEQFF.

A word on this clone: Other DNA sequences in this sample translate to the same CDR3. This sequence joins TRBV6-6 and TRBJ2-7; TRBD2 is a possible D gene (5 bases). V was pared by 8 bases and J by 1 base, with 6 bases between. The CDR3 length is 11 residues. Germline CDR1 MNHNY, CDR2 SVGAGI (reference sequence). The CDR3 DNA sequence: TGTGCCAGCGCGGGTTCCTACGAGCAGTACGTC. It codes for CASAGSYEQYV.

The chain is built from TRBV9 and TRBJ2-5; 12 nucleotides line up with TRBD1. The CDR3 runs to 14 residues. Germline trimming cut 8 bases from V and 4 bases from J; bases unmatched to any gene: 6. Germline CDR1 SGDLS, CDR2 YYNGEE. The CDR3 nucleotides read TGTGCCAGTGGGACAGGGGGCGAGGGAGAGACCCAGTACTTC. Translating it yields CASGTGGEGETQYF.

A few counts support this clone. The chain joins TRBV11-2 to TRBJ1-2; D is unresolved. CDR1 is SGHAT, CDR2 FQNNGV, per germline. V was trimmed by 0 bases and J by 11 bases, leaving 13 bases between them. This CDR3 is 13 amino acids long. CDR3 sequence: CASSLDNSLVYTF. CDR3 DNA sequence: TGTGCCAGCAGCTTAGATAACAGTTTAGTTTACACCTTC.

The chain links TRBV2 to TRBJ1-2; D call uncertain. This CDR3 has 12 residues. Germline V CDR1 and CDR2: SNHLY, FYNNEI. V was pared by 2 bases and J by 0 bases, with 1 base between. The CDR3: CASSETNYGYTF. The CDR3 DNA reads as TGTGCCAGCAGTGAAACTAACTATGGCTACACCTTC.

The rearrangement uses TRBV6-2 or TRBV6-3 and TRBJ2-3, with 7 bases identical to TRBD2. Germline V gives CDR1 MNHEY, CDR2 SVGEGT. V shed 2 bases, J shed 2 bases, and the junction held 4 bases outside the gene matches. CDR3 length: 15 residues. Here the CDR3 reads CASSYSGVTTDTQYF. The CDR3 bases are TGTGCCAGCAGTTACAGCGGGGTGACCACAGATACGCAGTATTTT.

This clone has only a few counts. The V call is TRBV2, the J call TRBJ2-2; possible D gene TRBD1, 5 bases. Germline values: CDR1 SNHLY, CDR2 FYNNEI. The CDR3 spans 15 residues. V lost 5 bases and J lost 6, with 16 bases in between. For the CDR3, the DNA is TGTGCCAGCAGTTTCGACAGTCTAGGAGCCGGGGAGCTGTTTTTT. Translating gives CASSFDSLGAGELFF.

To note about this clone: Relative to the germline gene, one junction end is altered; a read error may explain this. V and J are TRBV7-7 and TRBJ2-5; 8 bases map to TRBD1. CDR1 is SSHAT, CDR2 FNYEAQ, per germline (reference sequence). The length of the CDR3 is 14 residues. The CDR3 DNA follows: TGTGCTAGCAGCTTAGAACAGGGGGAAGAGACCCAGTACTTC. Its translation: CASSLEQGEETQYF.

The chain carries TRBV5-1 and TRBJ2-3, with a possible D match to TRBD2 (6 bases). Trimming left V 5 bases short and J 3 bases short, with 19 bases between. Germline lookup yields CDR1 SGHRS and CDR2 YFSETQ. The CDR3 sequence is 16 residues long. In DNA form, the CDR3 reads TGCGCCAGCAGTTCTGGAGAACGCGGGATAACAGATACGCAGTATTTT. Its protein is CASSSGERGITDTQYF.

This chain joins TRBV5-4 and TRBJ1-2, with D tentatively TRBD1 (5 bases). Trimming took off 4 bases at V and 0 bases at J, with 16 bases between the two ends. The CDR3 loop spans 16 amino acids. Per the germline V gene, CDR1 is SGHNT and CDR2 is YYREEE (reference sequence). CDR3 protein: CASSPGTPLANYGYTF. The CDR3 DNA reads as TGTGCCAGCAGCCCTGGGACGCCCCTAGCTAACTATGGCTACACCTTC.